The following is a T cell receptor (beta chain) sequence with its context. Its antigen is currently unknown. V was pared by 2 bases and J by 1 base, with 9 bases between. This CDR3 spans 14 amino acids. Germline CDR1 reads GTSNPN; CDR2 reads SVGIG (reference sequence). The data stem from a study of shared clonotypes between healthy human individuals. Study as a whole: Three CD4 naive, three CD4 memory, two CD8 naive and one CD8 memory plate were used per donor.

CD45RO-negative, CCR7-selected cells formed the naive CD8 fraction, which excluded terminally differentiated effector memory CD45RA+ cells. Points from the study as a whole: Rarefaction demonstrated incomplete sorted-subset sequencing despite large depth. Researchers sampled only blood; tissue repertoires likely differ.

In the original processing: ImmunoSEQ sequences covered only the junction and lacked quality scores; filtering therefore differed. Method: immunoSEQ multiplex PCR; TCRdb's copy keeps in-frame clones and lacks some. V, J and clone size derive from that table, while D and trimming were established from the DNA sequence. The sample shows some 2,000,000 clones, about 94% of them seen only once. The sample was naive CD8+ T cells sorted from blood. The chain has TRBV30 and TRBJ1-5, with D unclear. The sequence came from a man younger than 35 in good health. The CDR3 DNA reads TGTGCCTGGAGTTACCCCGGCAGCAATCAGCCCCAGCATTTT. Its translation: CAWSYPGSNQPQHF. The complete variable domain, with remaining parts taken from reference TRBV30 and TRBJ1-5, reads SQTIHQWPATLVQPVGSPLSLECTVEGTSNPNLYWYRQAAGRGLQLLFYSVGIGQISSEVPQNLSASRPQDRQFILSSKKLLLSDSGFYLCAWSYPGSNQPQHFGDGTRLSIL.